This TCR beta chain was sequenced for a study of yellow fever vaccine responses in identical twins. TCRdb fed the RT-PCR reads into MiXCR, producing one record per CDR3 protein. The sample yields about 9,100 distinct CDR3 sequences, approximately 88% seen once. A word on this clonotype: Its antigen is unknown.

Findings of the study overall: A vaccine T cell response that seemed partly convergent and partly personalized was reported in twins.

The V end lost 6 bases, the J end lost 5 bases, and 11 bases lay between the germline ends. Germline assignment: CDR1 ENHRY and CDR2 SYGVKD. The CDR3 sequence is 13 residues long. The TCR sequence derives from a woman aged 18-29 years who received the yellow fever vaccine. This specimen consisted of T cells from blood (PBMCs), unsorted or a sorted subset (not recorded which), obtained before or after yellow fever vaccination (not recorded which). The chain has TRBV10-3 and TRBJ1-5, with a weak D call TRBD1 (6 bases). The CDR3: CAIREDSYQPQHF. The DNA of the CDR3 is TGTGCCATCAGAGAGGACAGTTATCAGCCCCAGCATTTT.